The 18 T cell receptor beta chains below come from one sample, sequenced in a study of CXCR3-negative and CXCR3-positive naive CD8 T cells. Regarding the study as a whole: The TRB CDR3s that CXCR3-positive naive cells carried were more hydrophobic than those of CXCR3-negative naive cells.

These TCRs' antigens remain unknown. TRB cDNA libraries were made by UMI-labeled 5' RACE. Reanalyzing the 5' RACE reads, TCRdb keeps one entry per CDR3 protein, without DNA. The specimen's table records about 110,000 distinct CDR3 sequences. The specimen sequenced was naive CXCR3+ CD8+ T cells from blood. Regarding subset: CD45RO-CCR7+CD27+CD95- naive CD8+ T cells expressing CXCR3 (TNR3+). The receptors were sampled from a human donor in good health. Some clones in this sample may be carry-over from other donors' samples.

This sequence joins TRBV20-1 and TRBJ2-7; lacking DNA, the TRBD1 call made by TCRdb goes unchecked. CDR1 is DFQATT, CDR2 SNEGSKA, per germline (reference sequence). The CDR3 runs 14 residues. This CDR3 reads CSARNDRLPYEQYF.

The chain couples TRBV29-1 to TRBJ1-2. The CDR3 has 12 residues. The germline CDR1 and CDR2 sequences are SQVTM and ANQGSEA. The CDR3 reads CSVAGLVYGYTF.

This sequence joins TRBV7-9 and TRBJ2-5; the TCRdb D gene call, TRBD1, has no DNA to confirm it. The CDR3 length is 15 residues. Germline V gene data show CDR1 as SEHNR and CDR2 as FQNEAQ (reference sequence). The CDR3 here is CASSISTGLQETQYF.

This rearrangement joins TRBV7-3 to TRBJ1-2; without DNA, the TCRdb call of TRBD1 cannot be checked. Germline V gene lookup returns CDR1 SGHTA and CDR2 FQGTGA. CDR3 size: 15 residues. CDR3 loop: CASSLTGPGDYGYTF.

The V and J genes are TRBV28 and TRBJ2-5; TCRdb names TRBD1, which stays unverified in the absence of DNA. The germline CDR1 and CDR2 sequences are MDHEN and SYDVKM. This CDR3 has 16 residues. The CDR3 protein is CASSPFGTGWSETQYF. The complete variable domain, with remaining parts taken from reference TRBV28 and TRBJ2-5, reads DVKVTQSSRYLVKRTGEKVFLECVQDMDHENMFWYRQDPGLGLRLIYFSYDVKMKEKGDIPEGYSVSREKKERFSLILESASTNQTSMYLCASSPFGTGWSETQYFGPGTRLLVL.

The chain couples TRBV12-5 to TRBJ2-7. The CDR3 runs 16 residues. CDR1 and CDR2 from the germline V gene are LGHNT and FRNRAP. The CDR3 here is CASGSNYGLETYEQYF.

CDR3 sequence: CASSQARGRGIAGVNEQFF. The chain employs TRBV14 and TRBJ2-1; with no DNA, the TCRdb D assignment of TRBD2 cannot be verified. The CDR3 is 19 amino acids. The germline gives CDR1 SGHDN, CDR2 FVKESK.

This chain links TRBV20-1 with TRBJ2-7; absent DNA, TCRdb's TRBD1 call cannot be checked. This CDR3 comprises 15 residues. The V gene's germline CDR1 is DFQATT and CDR2 SNEGSKA (reference sequence). The CDR3 region is CSAREGQGSAYEQYF.

The chain recombines TRBV2 with TRBJ2-7; TCRdb designates TRBD1, a call that cannot be tested without DNA. This CDR3 contains 15 residues. Germline loops: CDR1 SNHLY, CDR2 FYNNEI. This chain's CDR3 is CASSEAGRGNHEQYF.

This chain joins TRBV25-1 and TRBJ2-2; with no DNA, the TCRdb D assignment of TRBD2 cannot be verified. Germline V gene data show CDR1 as MGHDK and CDR2 as SYGVNS. CDR3 length equals 16 residues. The CDR3 loop is CASSENSGGPFGELFF.

The chain is built from TRBV13 and TRBJ2-1; TCRdb names TRBD1, which stays unverified in the absence of DNA. The germline V gene has CDR1 PRHDT and CDR2 FYEKMQ (reference sequence). CDR3 size: 16 residues. The CDR3 sequence is CASSFHGTGVGDEQFF.

The rearrangement joins TRBV4-2 to TRBJ1-4. This CDR3 region has 14 residues. Germline CDR1 is LGHNA and CDR2 is YNFKEQ. The CDR3: CASSHPGLEEKLFF.

This rearrangement joins TRBV29-1 to TRBJ2-2; TCRdb names TRBD1, which stays unverified in the absence of DNA. Germline V CDR1 and CDR2: SQVTM, ANQGSEA. The CDR3 is 13 residues long. Here the CDR3 reads CSVEGPGTGELFF.

The V and J genes are TRBV6-5 and TRBJ2-1. The CDR3 consists of 12 residues. Germline V gene sequence: CDR1 MNHEY, CDR2 SVGAGI. This chain's CDR3 is CASSYGQNEQFF.

The chain has TRBV11-3 and TRBJ2-1; there is no DNA to check the TCRdb D call of TRBD2. The CDR3 length is 13 residues. Germline V gene data show CDR1 as SGHNT and CDR2 as YENEEA. CDR3 in amino acids: CASSLDGTSVLFF.

The chain combines TRBV3-1 with TRBJ2-1; without DNA, the TCRdb call of TRBD2 cannot be checked. The CDR3 has 16 residues. Per the germline V gene, CDR1 is LGHDT and CDR2 is YNNKEL (reference sequence). The CDR3 reads CASSWTSGRIYNEQFF.

The chain employs TRBV19 and TRBJ2-1; TCRdb reports TRBD2, a call that lacks DNA to check it against. This CDR3 comprises 15 residues. From germline, CDR1 is LNHDA and CDR2 SQIVND (reference sequence). CDR3 loop: CASSPRGLTYNEQFF.

The chain couples TRBV7-2 to TRBJ2-1; TCRdb picks TRBD1, but there is no DNA to check that call. Looked up from germline, CDR1 is SGHTA and CDR2 is FQGNSA. This CDR3 has 15 residues. The CDR3 here is CASSLGISNPHEQFF. Looking up the rest from reference TRBV7-2 and TRBJ2-1 gives the full variable domain: GAGVSQSPSNKVTEKGKDVELRCDPISGHTALYWYRQSLGQGLEFLIYFQGNSAPDKSGLPSDRFSAERTGGSVSTLTIQRTQQEDSAVYLCASSLGISNPHEQFFGPGTRLTVL.